The 14 T cell receptor beta chains below all came from one sample that was sequenced in a study of T cell changes during pregnancy in multiple sclerosis. TCRdb's table, derived via immunoSEQ multiplex PCR, lists solely in-frame clones and lacks some. The sample records 40,000 to 45,000 clones, 87% being singletons. Sequencing was performed on CD4+ T cells from peripheral blood mononuclear cells, taken after pregnancy. These TCRs come from a female donor with multiple sclerosis, enrolled in a pregnancy study.

This clone was seen just once. V is TRBV11-2 and J is TRBJ2-6; 8 bases fit TRBD2. V gave up 0 bases and J gave up 0 bases; unmatched junction bases: 1. This CDR3 is built from 17 residues. Germline V gives CDR1 SGHAT, CDR2 FQNNGV. Written as DNA, the CDR3 is TGTGCCAGCAGCTTAGACGGGGGGGCCTCTGGGGCCAACGTCCTGACTTTC. It specifies CASSLDGGASGANVLTF.

This clone came up once. CDR3 amino acids: CASSIEVGTLNGYTF. Here the CDR3 DNA reads TGTGCCAGTAGTATAGAGGTCGGGACACTTAATGGCTACACCTTC. The rearrangement links TRBV19 to TRBJ1-2; D possibly corresponds to TRBD1 (6 bases). This CDR3 spans 15 amino acids. Germline V gene lookup returns CDR1 LNHDA and CDR2 SQIVND (reference sequence). Trimming removed 0 bases at V and 6 bases at J, with 14 bases between. Looking up the rest from reference TRBV19 and TRBJ1-2 gives the full variable domain: DGGITQSPKYLFRKEGQNVTLSCEQNLNHDAMYWYRQDPGQGLRLIYYSQIVNDFQKGDIAEGYSVSREKKESFPLTVTSAQKNPTAFYLCASSIEVGTLNGYTFGSGTRLTVV.

CDR3 in DNA: TGTGCCAGCAGTGACCCCTCGACTAGCGGACCCACAGATACGCAGTATTTT. This encodes CASSDPSTSGPTDTQYF. The chain links TRBV25-1 to TRBJ2-3, with 9 bases lining up with TRBD2. Germline V gene lookup returns CDR1 MGHDK and CDR2 SYGVNS. V dropped 3 bases and J dropped 2; count of bases not matched to a gene: 9. The CDR3 sequence is 17 residues long.

CDR3 nucleotide sequence: TGTGCCAGCAGCGTAGATCCCGTATCGAACACTGAAGCTTTCTTT. This codes for CASSVDPVSNTEAFF. V is TRBV9 and J is TRBJ1-1; D is unresolved. Per germline, CDR1 SGDLS and CDR2 YYNGEE. Between the trimmed V and J ends, which lost 0 bases and 1 base, there was a span of 10 bases. This CDR3 spans 15 amino acids.

The chain uses TRBV6-1 and TRBJ1-3; D perhaps matches TRBD1 (6 bases). The germline V gene encodes CDR1 MNHNS and CDR2 SASEGT. V lost 5 bases and J 4 bases, leaving 15 bases between the germline ends. The CDR3 totals 15 residues. CDR3 sequence reads: CASSLQGSIGNTIYF. CDR3 coding DNA: TGTGCCAGCAGTTTGCAGGGGTCCATAGGAAACACCATATATTTT.

The V gene is TRBV5-4, the J gene TRBJ1-1, with 9 bases fitting TRBD1. V shed 3 bases, J shed 3 bases, and the junction held 9 bases outside the gene matches. Per the germline V gene, CDR1 is SGHNT and CDR2 is YYREEE (reference sequence). This CDR3 is built from 16 residues. CDR3: CASSSNTGGRYTEAFF. The CDR3 nucleotides are TGTGCCAGCAGCTCAAATACAGGGGGCAGGTACACTGAAGCTTTCTTT.

On this clone itself: The junction does not match germline at one end; this may be a read error. The chain is built from TRBV7-7 and TRBJ2-7, with D possibly TRBD2 on 5 matching bases. The CDR3 is 13 residues long. CDR1 and CDR2 from the germline V gene are SSHAT and FNYEAQ (reference sequence). As DNA, the CDR3 is TGTGCTAGCAGCCCGGACTCCTCCTACGAGCAGTACTTC. This translates into CASSPDSSYEQYF.

The chain couples TRBV9 to TRBJ2-3; D is undetermined. The CDR3 has 13 residues. Germline values: CDR1 SGDLS, CDR2 YYNGEE. Between the trimmed V and J ends, which lost 0 bases and 5 bases, there was a span of 7 bases. The CDR3 here is CASSVATRDTQYF. The CDR3 DNA reads as TGTGCCAGCAGCGTAGCTACGAGAGATACGCAGTATTTT.

The chain employs TRBV4-2 and TRBJ2-1, with 8 nucleotides matching TRBD2. Germline CDR1 LGHNA, CDR2 YNFKEQ. Trimming removed 1 base from V and 0 bases from J; junction bases left unmatched: 14. This CDR3 contains 20 residues. The CDR3 loop reads CASSQGGGSGAYTSYNEQFF. CDR3 in DNA: TGTGCCAGCAGCCAAGGGGGGGGTAGCGGGGCTTACACCTCCTACAATGAGCAGTTCTTC.

The gene calls are TRBV5-4 and TRBJ2-2; no firm D call. This CDR3 is built from 16 residues. The V end was cut by 0 bases, the J end by 1 base, with 10 bases between. Germline assignment: CDR1 SGHNT and CDR2 YYREEE (reference sequence). CDR3 DNA sequence: TGTGCCAGCAGCTTGGGACTTCTGAGGAACACCGGGGAGCTGTTTTTT. Its translation: CASSLGLLRNTGELFF. Using reference TRBV5-4 and TRBJ2-2 for the parts outside the CDR3, the full variable domain is ETGVTQSPTHLIKTRGQQVTLRCSSQSGHNTVSWYQQALGQGPQFIFQYYREEENGRGNFPPRFSGLQFPNYSSELNVNALELDDSALYLCASSLGLLRNTGELFFGEGSRLTVL.

The chain recombines TRBV18 with TRBJ1-5, with D possibly being TRBD1 (5 bases). CDR3 size: 15 residues. The V end was cut by 4 bases, the J end by 2 bases, with 12 bases between. Germline assignment: CDR1 KGHSH and CDR2 LQKENI. Here the CDR3 DNA reads TGTGCCAGCTCACATCCCAGGGCTCGCAATCAGCCCCAGCATTTT. As protein: CASSHPRARNQPQHF. The full variable domain, rest sourced from reference TRBV18 and TRBJ1-5, is NAGVMQNPRHLVRRRGQEARLRCSPMKGHSHVYWYRQLPEEGLKFMVYLQKENIIDESGMPKERFSAEFPKEGPSILRIQQVVRGDSAAYFCASSHPRARNQPQHFGDGTRLSIL.

The genes are TRBV5-1 and TRBJ2-5; D is possibly TRBD1 (5 bases). The V gene lost 0 bases and the J gene lost 3 bases, with 6 bases spanning the gap. Germline V gene data show CDR1 as SGHRS and CDR2 as YFSETQ. This CDR3 comprises 13 residues. In DNA, the CDR3 is TGCGCCAGCAGCTTGGGGACAAAAGAGACCCAGTACTTC. Translation gives CASSLGTKETQYF.

The genes are TRBV9 and TRBJ1-1; 12 nucleotides match TRBD1. The CDR3 contains 14 residues. Trimming removed 4 bases from V and 6 bases from J; junction bases left unmatched: 4. Germline V gene lookup returns CDR1 SGDLS and CDR2 YYNGEE. Here the CDR3 reads CASSKGQGAAEAFF. The CDR3 DNA sequence: TGTGCCAGCAGCAAGGGACAGGGGGCGGCTGAAGCTTTCTTT.

This clone has only a few counts. The chain uses TRBV2 and TRBJ1-4, with 7 bases that match TRBD1. CDR3 length equals 14 residues. The V gene's germline CDR1 is SNHLY and CDR2 FYNNEI. The V segment lost 2 bases and the J segment 8 bases; nucleotides outside the gene matches: 5. The DNA of the CDR3 is TGTGCCAGCAGTGAAAACCGGGACAGCGAAAAACTGTTTTTT. Encoded protein: CASSENRDSEKLFF.